This passage covers 21 T cell receptor beta chains from one sample sequenced in a study of blood T cell repertoires in COVID-19. TCRdb keeps only in-frame clones here, not all; method: immunoSEQ multiplex PCR. Here the sample spans about 280,000 clones, 80% to 90% being singletons. Material: peripheral blood. These receptors all come from a woman in her forties or fifties who had recovered from COVID-19.

A single count supports this clone. The chain recombines TRBV5-1 with TRBJ2-7; 8 bases agree with TRBD1. Germline loops: CDR1 SGHRS, CDR2 YFSETQ. The CDR3 consists of 14 residues. V shed 7 bases, J shed 1 base, and the junction held 7 bases outside the gene matches. CDR3 amino acids: CASRTRTGSYEQYF. CDR3 sequence (DNA): TGCGCCAGCCGCACCAGGACAGGGTCCTACGAGCAGTACTTC.

The chain couples TRBV18 to TRBJ2-7; 9 bases match TRBD1. The V segment lost 3 bases and the J segment 7 bases; nucleotides outside the gene matches: 10. The CDR3 has 15 residues. Germline V gene lookup returns CDR1 KGHSH and CDR2 LQKENI. CDR3 in DNA: TGTGCCAGCTCACCGGCGAGGGACAGGGTAGGGGAGCAGTACTTC. Translating it yields CASSPARDRVGEQYF.

This clone was found once. The CDR3 spells CASSRDRTGYEAFF. The CDR3 DNA reads TGTGCCAGCTCACGCGACAGGACAGGGTATGAAGCTTTCTTT. The rearrangement joins TRBV18 to TRBJ1-1, with 8 bases lining up with TRBD1. The V gene's germline CDR1 is KGHSH and CDR2 LQKENI. V was clipped by 4 bases and J by 7 bases; unmatched bases: 8. This CDR3 region has 14 residues. Full variable domain (remainder filled in from reference TRBV18 and TRBJ1-1): NAGVMQNPRHLVRRRGQEARLRCSPMKGHSHVYWYRQLPEEGLKFMVYLQKENIIDESGMPKERFSAEFPKEGPSILRIQQVVRGDSAAYFCASSRDRTGYEAFFGQGTRLTVV.

The J gene is TRBJ2-7, the V gene TRBV5-4; D unclear. V was trimmed by 3 bases and J by 0 bases, leaving 7 bases between them. CDR1 SGHNT and CDR2 YYREEE come from the germline V gene (reference sequence). This CDR3 has 13 residues. DNA of the CDR3: TGTGCCAGCAGCTCGACAATCTCCTACGAGCAGTACTTC. Its translation: CASSSTISYEQYF.

This rearrangement joins TRBV5-1 to TRBJ1-1, with 7 bases identical to TRBD1. Germline CDR1 is SGHRS and CDR2 is YFSETQ. The CDR3 extends over 15 amino acids. The V segment lost 4 bases and the J segment 1 base; nucleotides outside the gene matches: 7. CDR3 nucleotide sequence: TGCGCCAGCAGCCCCCTCGGGACAGAGAACACTGAAGCTTTCTTT. This gives the protein CASSPLGTENTEAFF.

This clone has more than one count but fewer than ten. The chain recombines TRBV7-3 with TRBJ2-1, with 14 bases identical to TRBD2. This CDR3 region has 17 residues. The germline V gene encodes CDR1 SGHTA and CDR2 FQGTGA. V lost 5 bases and J lost 9; bases outside the gene matches: 12. Written as DNA, the CDR3 is TGTGCCAGCAGCCCACCCGGACTAGCGGGAGGTTCATCTGAGCAGTTCTTC. Translation gives CASSPPGLAGGSSEQFF.

The genes are TRBV5-8 and TRBJ2-1; TRBD1 agrees at 8 bases. The CDR3 sequence is 14 residues long. V was pared by 4 bases and J by 8 bases, with 8 bases of the junction left unmatched. The germline gives CDR1 SGHTS, CDR2 YDEGEE. The CDR3: CASSTQGAGYEQFF. As DNA, the CDR3 is TGTGCCAGCAGCACCCAGGGGGCTGGCTATGAGCAGTTCTTC.

This clone was detected a few times. CDR3 coding DNA: TGTGCCAGCAGCCGAGACATTCAAGAGACCCAGTACTTC. It encodes CASSRDIQETQYF. J is TRBJ2-5 and V is TRBV12-3 or TRBV12-4; no clear D gene. The CDR3 runs 13 residues. V lost 6 bases, J lost 2 bases, and 10 bases lay in between.

This sequence joins TRBV5-1 and TRBJ1-1; TRBD1 matches at 8 bases. With 4 bases clipped from V and 5 bases from J, the junction kept 13 bases outside the gene matches. The germline V gene encodes CDR1 SGHRS and CDR2 YFSETQ. The CDR3 length is 16 residues. The CDR3 is CASSPTSGGPGTEAFF. CDR3 nucleotide sequence: TGCGCCAGCAGCCCAACCTCAGGGGGCCCGGGGACTGAAGCTTTCTTT.

This chain's CDR3 is CSASTTSGRNIQYF. The CDR3 DNA reads as TGCAGTGCTAGTACGACTAGCGGGAGAAACATTCAGTACTTC. The genes are TRBV20-1 and TRBJ2-4, with 12 nucleotides matching TRBD2. V dropped 3 bases and J dropped 6; count of bases not matched to a gene: 3. The CDR3 has 14 amino acids. CDR1 is DFQATT and CDR2 is SNEGSKA in the germline V gene (reference sequence).

Concerning this clone itself: Other DNA sequences in the sample encode the same CDR3. The chain recombines TRBV19 with TRBJ2-7; 9 bases match TRBD2. The V gene's germline CDR1 is LNHDA and CDR2 SQIVND (reference sequence). CDR3 length: 15 amino acids. Trimming at V came to 3 bases and at J to 3 bases, leaving 6 bases not matched to a gene. The CDR3 region has the DNA TGTGCCAGTAGTATTGTGGCGGGAGGGCTCTACGAGCAGTACTTC. As protein: CASSIVAGGLYEQYF.

V is TRBV3-1 (or the pseudogene TRBV3-2) and J is TRBJ2-1; TRBD2 aligns across 15 bases. The CDR3 has 18 residues. The J segment lost 9 bases and the V segment lost 1 base, leaving 10 bases of the junction unmatched. The germline V gene encodes CDR1 LGHDT and CDR2 YNNKEL (reference sequence). CDR3 residues: CASSQGTSGRAGVGEQFF. CDR3 nucleotide sequence: TGTGCCAGCAGCCAAGGGACTAGCGGGAGGGCCGGTGTGGGTGAGCAGTTCTTC.

The sample holds one count of this clone. This same CDR3 is encoded by further DNA sequences in the sample. V gene TRBV19 combines with J gene TRBJ1-2, with 8 nucleotides matching TRBD1. V lost 5 bases, J lost 2 bases, and 7 bases stayed unmatched. The CDR3 has 15 amino acids. Germline lookup yields CDR1 LNHDA and CDR2 SQIVND (reference sequence). The CDR3 loop is CASSPGQGVNYGYTF. The DNA of the CDR3 is TGTGCCAGTAGTCCAGGACAGGGCGTGAACTATGGCTACACCTTC.

This clone was seen only a few times. The chain couples TRBV2 to TRBJ1-2; 7 bases align to TRBD1. Germline V CDR1 and CDR2: SNHLY, FYNNEI. The CDR3 has 13 residues. V lost 5 bases, J lost 0 bases, and 0 bases stayed unmatched. The CDR3, as DNA: TGTGCCAGCAGTAGGGGGCCTAACTATGGCTACACCTTC. It translates to CASSRGPNYGYTF.

The rearrangement joins TRBV9 to TRBJ1-3, with a possible D match to TRBD1 (5 bases). The CDR3 is made up of 16 amino acids. Trimming stripped 4 bases from V and 1 base from J, with 15 bases between. Germline values: CDR1 SGDLS, CDR2 YYNGEE. CDR3 protein: CASSIDHRGSGNTIYF. The CDR3 DNA reads TGTGCCAGCAGCATCGATCACCGGGGGTCTGGAAACACCATATATTTT.

The chain combines TRBV6-5 with TRBJ1-2; TRBD1 matches at 7 bases. J gave up 2 bases and V 4 bases, and 1 base lay outside the gene matches. CDR3 size: 13 residues. Germline values: CDR1 MNHEY, CDR2 SVGAGI. Here the CDR3 DNA reads TGTGCCAGCAGTTGGGGACAGAACTATGGCTACACCTTC. As protein: CASSWGQNYGYTF.

J is TRBJ1-1 and V is TRBV7-2, with D tentatively TRBD1 (5 bases). The V end was cut by 5 bases, the J end by 0 bases, with 22 bases between. Germline values: CDR1 SGHTA, CDR2 FQGNSA. The CDR3 is 18 residues long. The CDR3 sequence: CASSQSPAQRGMNTEAFF. The CDR3 DNA sequence: TGTGCCAGCAGCCAAAGCCCAGCCCAAAGGGGCATGAACACTGAAGCTTTCTTT.

The rearrangement links TRBV29-1 to TRBJ1-2; 11 bases are shared with TRBD1. CDR1 is SQVTM and CDR2 is ANQGSEA in the germline V gene. V lost 6 bases and J lost 7; bases outside the gene matches: 7. The CDR3 runs 13 residues. In DNA form, the CDR3 reads TGCAGCGTCAGGACAGGGGGCTCGGTTGGCTACACCTTC. Amino acid sequence: CSVRTGGSVGYTF.

The V gene is TRBV29-1, the J gene TRBJ2-1; D is undetermined. CDR1 and CDR2 from the germline V gene are SQVTM and ANQGSEA. This CDR3 is 12 amino acids long. Trimming removed 4 bases from V and 3 bases from J, with 7 bases in between. As DNA, the CDR3 is TGCAGCGTTGTCGACATCTACAATGAGCAGTTCTTC. As protein: CSVVDIYNEQFF.

The chain joins TRBV6-2 or TRBV6-3 to TRBJ1-2; 7 nucleotides match TRBD1. The trim removed 2 bases at V and 6 bases at J, leaving 6 bases unmatched. Germline assignment: CDR1 MNHEY and CDR2 SVGEGT. This CDR3 has 14 residues. This chain's CDR3 is CASSYKGAVNGYTF. The CDR3 DNA sequence: TGTGCCAGCAGTTACAAGGGGGCGGTGAATGGCTACACCTTC.

This chain links TRBV11-2 with TRBJ1-1; a weak D match, TRBD1 (6 bases). The V end lost 1 base, the J end lost 2 bases, and 11 bases lay between the germline ends. CDR3 length: 15 residues. Germline V CDR1 and CDR2: SGHAT, FQNNGV. This CDR3 is CASSLGAGVNTEAFF. As DNA, the CDR3 is TGTGCCAGCAGCTTAGGAGCAGGGGTAAACACTGAAGCTTTCTTT.